This T cell receptor beta chain was observed in a study of cytomegalovirus exposure and HLA in healthy donors (dated 2017 in TCRdb). For the study in its entirety: An earlier analysis of some 600 of the donors reported under 300 Gb of sequence data and 117 million unique TCR beta sequences obtained from about 179 million T cells. Rather than using new phenotypic data, the later analysis identified candidate immune exposures from TCR beta sequences and from how often those sequences occurred across donors. The study combined high-throughput TCR immunosequencing, statistical association of individual TCRs with disease status, and machine learning to predict cytomegalovirus infection status. The study used immunosequencing to profile the T cell repertoires of approximately 650 subjects and linked those repertoires to cytomegalovirus serostatus. HLA typing included class I and class II loci at four-digit resolution. In an earlier analysis of about 590 of the donors, high-throughput TCR beta sequencing was used to judge whether each TCR beta V gene segment behaved as functional or pseudogenic. A separate validation cohort of 100 to 150 different subjects was used in addition to the approximately 700-subject first cohort. Among about 400 genotyped donors of the cohort, an average of approximately 220,000 unique TCR beta nucleotide sequences was sequenced per donor, of which about 18% were non-productive. The study aimed to test whether cataloging public T cell receptors could reveal signatures of past pathogen exposure. The number of typed donors differed by locus: roughly 629-630 for A, B, C, DRB1 and DQB1; approximately 520 for DQA1; approximately 610 for DPA1; and around 470 for DPB1. Alongside the repertoire data, information on donor age, sex, ethnicity and CMV serostatus was compiled. Among the approximately 400 genotyped donors, approximately 81% belonged to the genetic ancestry cluster associated with self-reported Caucasian donors. A later analysis re-analyzed previously published TCR beta repertoires from roughly 630 donors and added high-resolution HLA genotyping to study TCR occurrence patterns. Every discovery cohort repertoire had been produced on one sequencing platform. Roughly 300 gigabases of sequencing data and approximately 85 million unique TCR sequences were included in an early release covering about 700 HLA-typed donors. Genome-wide SNP genotypes for about 55% of the roughly 670 donors were used in a later genetic analysis, which treated that subset as a discovery cohort. Four to six DR-DQ haplotypes were handled as single units for association and clustering, since linkage in the cohort was strong. Study-level results and caveats: Strong co-occurrence of HLA alleles, especially DR and DQ, made assigning TCR associations to individual alleles difficult. In vitro tests confirmed that a few of the cytomegalovirus-associated TCR beta chains recognize cytomegalovirus antigens. The study gave a list of about 170 TCR beta chains associated with cytomegalovirus. A further reported finding was that TCR beta sequences accurately predicted the HLA-A and HLA-B alleles for most subjects in the first cohort. Linkage disequilibrium might explain the correlated functional status among segregating V segments, but an unknown experimental factor could not be ruled out. An association between a missense DCLRE1C variant and V-gene and J-gene trimming of TCR beta chains was found in a later genetic analysis and replicated in an independent cohort. Most TCR sequences were observed very rarely across donors, whereas some public TCRs were present in many individuals. Because counts were too low, 15 or so rarely observed V segments, including chromosome 9 orphons, were excluded from the earlier analysis of roughly 580 of the donors. In a later analysis, around 15,000 TCR beta sequences were associated with specific HLA alleles at a false discovery rate of 0.05. In an earlier analysis of about 600 of the donors, most TCR beta V segments appeared in productive rearrangements about 87% or about 30% of the time, broadly matching IMGT annotations. According to a later analysis, parvovirus B19, influenza, CMV and Epstein-Barr virus appeared linked to several top co-occurrence clusters. A cluster of highly shared sequence variants was judged likely to be a technical artifact of the sequencing pipeline. Sequencing depth was assumed to be roughly uniform across donors in the presence/absence analyses, though that assumption may not hold. In both the original and validation cohorts, the classifier was reported to diagnose cytomegalovirus status with high specificity and sensitivity. In a later analysis, the rate of TCR association differed among HLA loci, with DRB1 alleles having the most associated TCRs and HLA-C alleles having the fewest. According to a later genetic analysis, donors in an Asian-associated ancestry cluster had fewer N-insertions in productive TCRs than the approximately 700-donor mean. A later analysis found that HLA-associated TCR beta chains were more clonally expanded and had lower generation probabilities than equally common non-associated chains. Only TCR beta chains were sequenced in this cohort, and the absence of alpha or paired-chain data limited detectable features. The 87-base-pair reads could not distinguish some IMGT-functional V segments, including TRBV6-2 and TRBV6-3, so those segments were excluded. For the cohort, immune exposure information was limited to CMV serostatus. Because HLA typing was unavailable for some donors at each locus, only the typed subset was used in association tests. In a later analysis, most CMV-associated TCR beta chains were found to appear HLA-restricted, with HLA associations seemingly driven largely by CMV exposure. The authors suggested that the approach could potentially be generalized to other disease states and immunological phenotypes.

On this clone itself: Its antigen is not yet known. Base-call qualities are not available, and no considerably larger clone is one nucleotide away.

Library prep was done by the immunoSEQ multiplex PCR assay. For the multiplex PCR, a mixture combining 60 forward primers for TCR Vbeta segments and 13 reverse primers for TCR Jbeta segments was used. Amplification of the CDR3 region of rearranged TCR beta genes was performed with a multiplex PCR assay on genomic DNA. On the Illumina HiSeq System, the amplified TCR beta libraries were sequenced as 87-base-pair reads. On the study's bioinformatics: A later analysis tallied roughly 80 million unique TCR beta chains across the 610 or so repertoires, and approximately 12 million of those chains were shared by two or more donors. A nearest-neighbor algorithm error-corrected the raw reads and collapsed the reads into unique sequences, merging closely related sequences to remove PCR and sequencing errors. To assign V, D and J gene segments, CDR3 sequences were aligned to IMGT reference sequences. For a sequence to be retained, at least a six-nucleotide match to both a V gene segment and a J gene segment was required. A rearrangement was called productive if the CDR3 had no stop codons and remained in frame with V and J, and every other rearrangement was called non-productive. Following IMGT convention, CDR3 was defined as the stretch from the second conserved V-encoded cysteine up to the conserved J-encoded phenylalanine. The earlier analysis of about 560 of the donors excluded any sequence lacking an unambiguous match to a single V gene segment. In an earlier analysis of roughly 500 of the donors, V segments were called functional above 56.7% productive rearrangements and were called segregating when the between-donor standard deviation exceeded 5%. A statistical classification framework was built for diagnosing cytomegalovirus status from the catalog of TCR beta chain sequences. In a later analysis, TCR nucleotide sequences were compared against IMGT/GENE-DB human TR gene sequences so that V and J genes could be assigned. A later analysis assigned CDR3 sequences and most-parsimonious VDJ recombination scenarios with the TCRdist pipeline. In a later analysis, every TCR beta chain was defined by the combination of its CDR3 amino acid sequence and its V-gene family, and reads without a unique V-gene family were dropped. A later analysis removed several hundred highly shared, low-generation-probability nucleotide sequences to deal with suspected cross-contamination and a sequencing artifact. A later analysis calculated a clonal expansion index for each public chain from normalized within-repertoire ranks of inferred template counts. Generation probabilities in a later analysis came from a VDJ recombination model fitted to out-of-frame rearrangements, and those results were checked against IGoR. A later analysis scored TCR-TCR, TCR-HLA and TCR-CMV co-occurrence with hypergeometric tests, applying a repertoire-size bias correction to TCR pairs. To estimate false discovery rates, a later analysis permuted the HLA or CMV assignments 20 times. In a later analysis, co-occurring TCRs were grouped with DBSCAN, and TCRdist sequence similarity was added when clustering was performed within HLA-allele-positive subsets. Repertoires with fewer than 30,000 or more than 120,000 public chains, plus five repertoires with anomalous nucleotide sharing, were excluded from co-occurrence clustering. Held by TCRdb, this immuneACCESS table contains in-frame sequences only and omits some clones. Under half of the omission traces to an unresolved V gene where checked; the cause of the rest is unknown. V, J and clone size were drawn from that table, and D and trimming were deduced from the DNA. The sample yields around 100,000 clones; around 86% were counted once. The ten most abundant clones make up under 4.5% of the sample.

The cohort comprised several hundred healthy bone marrow donors. At the time of sampling, all cohort members were nominally healthy, though unrecorded immune exposures were likely present. The donor tested CMV seropositive and was one of the 289 seropositive cohort members. Every donor gave a peripheral blood sample, and the peripheral blood mononuclear cells from that sample were used for TCR beta sequencing. Genomic DNA was extracted from the blood cell samples with the Qiagen DNeasy Blood Extraction Kit. The CDR3 runs 18 residues from the cysteine to the phenylalanine. Only CDR3 DNA remains: 54 bases, in frame from the first base. From a lookup of the germline V gene, CDR1 and CDR2 are SGHRS and YFSETQ. V is cut back by 3 bases and J by 4 bases, with 19 bases in the junction unmatched.

This receptor was identified in a female donor in good health and CMV-seropositive. The source material was PBMCs. The chain is encoded by TRBV5-1 joined to TRBJ2-7; 7 central nucleotides agree with TRBD2. The encoded CDR3 is CASSYGRDGSLGSYEQYF. At the DNA level, the sequence is TGCGCCAGCAGCTATGGGAGGGACGGATCTTTGGGATCTTACGAGCAGTACTTC.